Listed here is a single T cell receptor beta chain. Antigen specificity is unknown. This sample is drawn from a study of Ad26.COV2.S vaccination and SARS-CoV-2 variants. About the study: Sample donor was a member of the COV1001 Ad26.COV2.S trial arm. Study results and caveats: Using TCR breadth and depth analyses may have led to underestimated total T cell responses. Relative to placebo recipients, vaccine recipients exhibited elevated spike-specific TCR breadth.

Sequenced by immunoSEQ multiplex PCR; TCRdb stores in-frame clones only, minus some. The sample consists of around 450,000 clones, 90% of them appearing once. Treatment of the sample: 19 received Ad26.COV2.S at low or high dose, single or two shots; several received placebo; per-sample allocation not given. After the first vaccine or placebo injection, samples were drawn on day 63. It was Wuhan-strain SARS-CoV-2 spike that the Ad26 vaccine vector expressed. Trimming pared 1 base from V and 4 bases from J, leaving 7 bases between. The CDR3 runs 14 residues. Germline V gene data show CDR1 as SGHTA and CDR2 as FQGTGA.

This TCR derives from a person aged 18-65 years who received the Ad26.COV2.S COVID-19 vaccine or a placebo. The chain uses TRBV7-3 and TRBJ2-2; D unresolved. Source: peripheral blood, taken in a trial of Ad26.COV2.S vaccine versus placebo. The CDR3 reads CASSLILGTGELFF. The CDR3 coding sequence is TGTGCCAGCAGCTTAATTTTAGGCACCGGGGAGCTGTTTTTT.